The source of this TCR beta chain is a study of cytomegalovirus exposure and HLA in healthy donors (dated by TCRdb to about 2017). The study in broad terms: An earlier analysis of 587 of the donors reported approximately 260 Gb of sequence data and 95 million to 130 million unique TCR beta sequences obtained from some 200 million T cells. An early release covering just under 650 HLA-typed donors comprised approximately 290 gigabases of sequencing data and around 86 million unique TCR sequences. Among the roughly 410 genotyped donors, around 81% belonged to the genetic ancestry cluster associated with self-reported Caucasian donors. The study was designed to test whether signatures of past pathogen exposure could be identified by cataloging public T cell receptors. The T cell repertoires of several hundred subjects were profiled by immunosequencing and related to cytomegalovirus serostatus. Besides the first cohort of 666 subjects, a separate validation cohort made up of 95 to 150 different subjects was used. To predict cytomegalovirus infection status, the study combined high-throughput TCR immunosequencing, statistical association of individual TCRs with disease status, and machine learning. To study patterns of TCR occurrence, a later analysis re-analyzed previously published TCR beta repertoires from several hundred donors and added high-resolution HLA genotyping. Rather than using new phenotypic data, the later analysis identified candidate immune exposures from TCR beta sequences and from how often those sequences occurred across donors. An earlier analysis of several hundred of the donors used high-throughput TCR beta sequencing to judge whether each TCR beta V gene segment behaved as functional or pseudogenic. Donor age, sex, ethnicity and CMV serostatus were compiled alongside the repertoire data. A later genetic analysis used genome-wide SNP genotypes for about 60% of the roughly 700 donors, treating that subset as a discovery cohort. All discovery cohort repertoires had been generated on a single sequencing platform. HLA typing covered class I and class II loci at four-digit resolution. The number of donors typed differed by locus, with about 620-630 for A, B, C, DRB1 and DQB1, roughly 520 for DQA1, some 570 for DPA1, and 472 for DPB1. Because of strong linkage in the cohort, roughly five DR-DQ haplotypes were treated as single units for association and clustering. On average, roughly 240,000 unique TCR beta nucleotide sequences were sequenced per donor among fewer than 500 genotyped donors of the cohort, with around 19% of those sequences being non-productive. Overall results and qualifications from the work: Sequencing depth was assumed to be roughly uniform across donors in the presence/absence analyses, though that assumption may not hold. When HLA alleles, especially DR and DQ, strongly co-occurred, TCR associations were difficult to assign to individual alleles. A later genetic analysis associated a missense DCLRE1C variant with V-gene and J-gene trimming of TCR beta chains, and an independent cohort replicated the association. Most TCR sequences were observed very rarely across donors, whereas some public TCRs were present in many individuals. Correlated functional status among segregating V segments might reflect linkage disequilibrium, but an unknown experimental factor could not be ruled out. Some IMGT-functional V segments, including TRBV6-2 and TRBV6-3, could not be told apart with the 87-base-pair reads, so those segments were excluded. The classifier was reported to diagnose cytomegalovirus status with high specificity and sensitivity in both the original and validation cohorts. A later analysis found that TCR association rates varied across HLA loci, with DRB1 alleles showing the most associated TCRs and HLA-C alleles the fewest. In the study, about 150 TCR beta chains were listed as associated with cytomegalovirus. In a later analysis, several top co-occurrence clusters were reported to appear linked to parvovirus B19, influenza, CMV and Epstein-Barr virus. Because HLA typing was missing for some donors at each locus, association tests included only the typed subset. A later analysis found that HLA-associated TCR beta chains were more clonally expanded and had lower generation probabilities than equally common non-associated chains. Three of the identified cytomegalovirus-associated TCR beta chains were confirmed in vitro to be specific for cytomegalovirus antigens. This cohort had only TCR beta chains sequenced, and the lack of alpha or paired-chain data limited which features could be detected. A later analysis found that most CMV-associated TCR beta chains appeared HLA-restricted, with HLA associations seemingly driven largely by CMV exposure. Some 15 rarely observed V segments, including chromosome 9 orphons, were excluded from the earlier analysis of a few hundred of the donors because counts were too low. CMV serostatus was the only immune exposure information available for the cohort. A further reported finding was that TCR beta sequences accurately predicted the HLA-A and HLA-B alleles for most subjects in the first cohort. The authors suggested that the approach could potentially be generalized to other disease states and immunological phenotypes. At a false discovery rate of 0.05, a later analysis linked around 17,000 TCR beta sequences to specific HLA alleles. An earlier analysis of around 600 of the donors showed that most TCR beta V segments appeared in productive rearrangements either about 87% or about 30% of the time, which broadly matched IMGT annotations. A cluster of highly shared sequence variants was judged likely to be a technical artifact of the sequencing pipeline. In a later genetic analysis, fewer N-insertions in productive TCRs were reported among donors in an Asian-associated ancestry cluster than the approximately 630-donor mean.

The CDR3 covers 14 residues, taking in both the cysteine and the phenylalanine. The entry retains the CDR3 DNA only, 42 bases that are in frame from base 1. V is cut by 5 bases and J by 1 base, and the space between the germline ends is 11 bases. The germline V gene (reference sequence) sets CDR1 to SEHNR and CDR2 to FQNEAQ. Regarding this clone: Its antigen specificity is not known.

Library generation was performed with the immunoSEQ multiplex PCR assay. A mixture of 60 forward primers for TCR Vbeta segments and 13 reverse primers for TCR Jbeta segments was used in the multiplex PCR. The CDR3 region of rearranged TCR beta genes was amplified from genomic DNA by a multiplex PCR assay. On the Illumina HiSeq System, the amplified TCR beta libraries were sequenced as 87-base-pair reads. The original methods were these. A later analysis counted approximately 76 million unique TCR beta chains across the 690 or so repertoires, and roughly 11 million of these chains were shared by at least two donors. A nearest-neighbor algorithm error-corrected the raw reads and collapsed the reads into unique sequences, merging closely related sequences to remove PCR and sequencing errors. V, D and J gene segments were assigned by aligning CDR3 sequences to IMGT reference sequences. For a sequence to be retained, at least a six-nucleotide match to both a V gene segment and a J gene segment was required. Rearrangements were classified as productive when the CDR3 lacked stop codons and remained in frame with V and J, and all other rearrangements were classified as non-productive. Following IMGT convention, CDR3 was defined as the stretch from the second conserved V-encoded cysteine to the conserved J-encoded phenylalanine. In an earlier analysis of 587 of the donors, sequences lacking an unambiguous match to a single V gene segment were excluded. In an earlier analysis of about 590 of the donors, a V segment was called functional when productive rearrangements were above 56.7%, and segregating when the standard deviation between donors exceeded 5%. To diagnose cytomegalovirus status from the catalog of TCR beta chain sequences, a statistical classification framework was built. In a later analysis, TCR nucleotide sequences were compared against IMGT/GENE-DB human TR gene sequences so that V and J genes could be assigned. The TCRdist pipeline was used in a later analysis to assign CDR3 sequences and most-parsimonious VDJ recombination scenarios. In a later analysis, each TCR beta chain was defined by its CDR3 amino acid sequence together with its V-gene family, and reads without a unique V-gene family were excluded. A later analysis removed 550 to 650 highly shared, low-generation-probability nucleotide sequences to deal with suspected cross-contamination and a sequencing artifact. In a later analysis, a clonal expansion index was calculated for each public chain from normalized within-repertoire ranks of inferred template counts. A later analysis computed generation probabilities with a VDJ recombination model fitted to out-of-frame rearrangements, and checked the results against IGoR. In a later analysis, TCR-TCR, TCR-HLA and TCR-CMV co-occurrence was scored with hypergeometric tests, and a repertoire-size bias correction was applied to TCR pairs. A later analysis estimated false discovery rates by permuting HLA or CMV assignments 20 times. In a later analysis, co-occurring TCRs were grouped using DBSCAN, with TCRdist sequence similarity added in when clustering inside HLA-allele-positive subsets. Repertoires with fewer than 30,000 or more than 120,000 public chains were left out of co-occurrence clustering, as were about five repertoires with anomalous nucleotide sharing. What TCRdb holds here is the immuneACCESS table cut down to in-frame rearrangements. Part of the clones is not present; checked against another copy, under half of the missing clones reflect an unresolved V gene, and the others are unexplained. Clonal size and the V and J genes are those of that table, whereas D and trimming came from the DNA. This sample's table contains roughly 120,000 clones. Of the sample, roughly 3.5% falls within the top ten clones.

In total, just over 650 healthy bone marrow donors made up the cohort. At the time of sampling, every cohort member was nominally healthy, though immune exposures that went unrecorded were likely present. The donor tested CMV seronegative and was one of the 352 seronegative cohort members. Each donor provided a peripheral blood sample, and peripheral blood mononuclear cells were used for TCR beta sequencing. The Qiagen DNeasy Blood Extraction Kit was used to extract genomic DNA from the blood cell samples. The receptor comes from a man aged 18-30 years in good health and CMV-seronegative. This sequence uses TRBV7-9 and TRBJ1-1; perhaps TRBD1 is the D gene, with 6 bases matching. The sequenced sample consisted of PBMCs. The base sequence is TGTGCCAGCAGCCAAATGACAGGGAACACTGAAGCTTTCTTT. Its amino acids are CASSQMTGNTEAFF.